This T cell receptor beta chain was found in a study of tumor-infiltrating lymphocytes in primary liver carcinoma. Study overall: Each of the samples returned roughly 3.65 to 7.5 million productive TCRbeta reads (a yield similar across tissue types).

After removal of 7 bases from V and 5 bases from J, the junction contained 12 bases not matched to a gene. This CDR3 has 14 amino acids. Germline CDR1 reads SQVTM; CDR2 reads ANQGSEA. A primer matching the constant region was used to make TCR beta cDNA from 450 to 550 ng of total RNA. Three rounds of nested multiplex PCR with slightly modified ARM-PCR produced TCR beta libraries. Researchers ran the first two PCR rounds for roughly 11 cycles each with TRBV1-TRBV30 forward primers and a C-beta reverse primer. TCRdb reprocessed the multiplex PCR reads via MiXCR and lists one record per CDR3 protein. This sample has 80,000 or so distinct CDR3 sequences, with roughly two thirds found just once. With regard to this clonotype: Since no conserved phenylalanine or tryptophan closes the CDR3, a read error is the likely cause.

From roughly 20-30 mg of unsorted bulk tissue, DNA and RNA were co-extracted together. The sample taken for sequencing was tumor-adjacent normal liver tissue. This rearrangement joins TRBV29-1 to TRBJ2-3, with TRBD2 identical over 7 bases. This sequence was found in a man aged 35-49 years with primary liver carcinoma and hepatitis B virus infection. Here the CDR3 DNA reads TGCAGCGGATCTGGCGGGAGAGGCAAAGATACGCAGTATTTG. This codes for CSGSGGRGKDTQYL.